The 6 T cell receptor beta chains in this list originate from one sample, sequenced in a study of T cells in Graves' hyperthyroidism and ophthalmopathy. The TCR beta CDR3 regions underwent amplification using RNA transcripts as the source. The HTBI primer set served for first-round RT-PCR of the TCR CDR3. TCRdb processed the multiplex PCR reads anew with MiXCR; each CDR3 protein has one entry. The sample has 650,000 to 700,000 distinct CDR3 sequences; roughly 17% are singletons. The sequencing input was blood. These receptors were collected from a man over 45 with Graves' hyperthyroidism.

The rearrangement joins TRBV3-1 to TRBJ2-2; D is possibly TRBD1 or TRBD2 (6 bases each). Germline V gene data show CDR1 as LGHDT and CDR2 as YNNKEL (reference sequence). Trimming stripped 1 base from V and 6 bases from J, with 12 bases between. The CDR3 consists of 15 residues. In DNA form, the CDR3 reads TGTGCCAGCAGCCAAGGAGGGGGGAGCGCCGGGGAGCTGTTTTTT. This sequence encodes CASSQGGGSAGELFF.

This clonotype was seen a few times. The CDR3 loop reads CASIPTGSNQPQHF. The CDR3 region has the DNA TGTGCCAGCATTCCTACAGGGAGCAATCAGCCCCAGCATTTT. The rearrangement links TRBV6-1 to TRBJ1-5; D might be TRBD1 (6 bases). The CDR3 contains 14 residues. The V and J ends lost 7 bases and 1 base respectively, with 11 bases between them. Germline V gene data show CDR1 as MNHNS and CDR2 as SASEGT.

The rearrangement uses TRBV6-5 and TRBJ2-7, with 9 bases that match TRBD2. Germline V lookup: CDR1 MNHEY, CDR2 SVGAGI. V shed 1 base and J 0 bases; nucleotides not matched to a gene: 4. The CDR3 spans 16 residues. The CDR3 DNA reads TGTGCCAGCAGTTACTATAGTAGCGGGAGCTCCTACGAGCAGTACTTC. Protein product: CASSYYSSGSSYEQYF.

With regard to this clonotype: An end of the junction differs from the germline gene, which may be a read error. J is TRBJ2-3 and V is TRBV13; D is perhaps TRBD2 (6 bases). The germline V gene encodes CDR1 PRHDT and CDR2 FYEKMQ (reference sequence). The CDR3 is 14 residues long. CDR3 in DNA: TGTGCCAGCAGCGTAGGGGCGGGGACAGATACGCAGTATTTT. This sequence encodes CASSVGAGTDTQYF.

The chain has TRBV19 and TRBJ1-5, with no clear D. Trimming removed 5 bases from V and 5 bases from J, with 13 bases in between. Per the germline V gene, CDR1 is LNHDA and CDR2 is SQIVND (reference sequence). This CDR3 region has 14 residues. In nucleotides, the CDR3 is TGTGCCAGTAGTTCTGAGAGGGCTCATCAGCCCCAGCATTTT. Encoded protein: CASSSERAHQPQHF.

The V gene is TRBV20-1, the J gene TRBJ2-3, with D possibly being TRBD2 (6 bases). The CDR3 consists of 13 residues. CDR1 is DFQATT and CDR2 is SNEGSKA in the germline V gene (reference sequence). V lost 7 bases and J 0 bases, leaving 11 bases between the germline ends. The CDR3: CSVLTSSTDTQYF. CDR3 coding DNA: TGCAGTGTCTTGACTAGTAGCACAGATACGCAGTATTTT.